This is a list of T cell receptor beta chains from one sample in a study of blood T cell repertoires in COVID-19. The data were produced by immunoSEQ multiplex PCR, yet TCRdb's version contains in-frame clones alone and is incomplete. Of approximately 300,000 clones listed, over 75% are singletons. Sequenced sample: peripheral blood. These receptors all come from a woman in her thirties with COVID-19, enrolled during active disease. The CDR3 runs from the conserved cysteine through the conserved F or W. The order of the fields is J gene, V gene, clone size, D gene, CDR3 protein, CDR3 DNA. The D gene is left open where the match is weak. A row's size may be missing; if present it is once, few, many or a size class.

j_call: TRBJ1-2; v_call: TRBV5-4; clone_size: .; d_call: .; cdr3_aa: CASSSNRESYRGYTF; cdr3_nt: TGTGCCAGCAGCTCCAACAGGGAATCGTATCGTGGCTACACCTTC
j_call: TRBJ2-7; v_call: TRBV19; clone_size: .; d_call: .; cdr3_aa: CASSKFSGTYEQYF; cdr3_nt: TGTGCCAGTAGTAAGTTTAGCGGTACCTACGAGCAGTACTTC
j_call: TRBJ1-5; v_call: TRBV12-3/TRBV12-4; clone_size: .; d_call: .; cdr3_aa: CASSLREYQPQHF; cdr3_nt: TGTGCCAGCAGTTTAAGGGAGTACCAGCCCCAGCATTTT
j_call: TRBJ1-2; v_call: TRBV28; clone_size: .; d_call: .; cdr3_aa: CASSLEQGGYTF; cdr3_nt: TGTGCCAGCAGTTTAGAGCAGGGTGGCTACACCTTC
j_call: TRBJ2-1; v_call: TRBV9; clone_size: few; d_call: TRBD2; cdr3_aa: CASSAGGLHYNEQFF; cdr3_nt: TGTGCCAGCAGCGCCGGGGGACTACACTACAATGAGCAGTTCTTC
j_call: TRBJ2-1; v_call: TRBV4-1; clone_size: .; d_call: .; cdr3_aa: CASSQEAGPGDEQFF; cdr3_nt: TGCGCCAGCAGCCAAGAAGCGGGCCCAGGCGATGAGCAGTTCTTC
j_call: TRBJ1-3; v_call: TRBV19; clone_size: .; d_call: .; cdr3_aa: CASSMQGGTGNTIYF; cdr3_nt: TGTGCCAGTAGTATGCAGGGAGGCACTGGAAACACCATATATTTT
j_call: TRBJ2-1; v_call: TRBV4-3; clone_size: .; d_call: TRBD2; cdr3_aa: CASSQDLNVGLAGDSEQFF; cdr3_nt: TGCGCCAGCAGCCAAGATTTGAATGTCGGACTAGCGGGAGACAGTGAGCAGTTCTTC
j_call: TRBJ2-2; v_call: TRBV4-2; clone_size: .; d_call: TRBD2; cdr3_aa: CASSQAAGEGGELFF; cdr3_nt: TGTGCCAGCAGCCAAGCGGCGGGAGAAGGCGGGGAGCTGTTTTTT
j_call: TRBJ2-7; v_call: TRBV30; clone_size: .; d_call: .; cdr3_aa: CAWSATGFYEQYF; cdr3_nt: TGTGCCTGGAGTGCCACAGGTTTCTACGAGCAGTACTTC
j_call: TRBJ1-1; v_call: TRBV7-3; clone_size: .; d_call: TRBD1; cdr3_aa: CASILQGAWTEAFF; cdr3_nt: TGTGCCAGCATCCTACAGGGGGCATGGACTGAAGCTTTCTTT
j_call: TRBJ2-1; v_call: TRBV2; clone_size: .; d_call: .; cdr3_aa: CASKGYNEQFF; cdr3_nt: TGTGCCAGCAAGGGGTACAATGAGCAGTTCTTC
j_call: TRBJ2-3; v_call: TRBV27; clone_size: .; d_call: TRBD2; cdr3_aa: CASSLSGLAGAYTQYF; cdr3_nt: TGTGCCAGCAGTTTATCGGGACTAGCGGGAGCTTATACGCAGTATTTT
j_call: TRBJ1-2; v_call: TRBV9; clone_size: .; d_call: .; cdr3_aa: CASSVGQGFNYGYTF; cdr3_nt: TGTGCCAGCAGCGTAGGGCAGGGTTTTAACTATGGCTACACCTTC
j_call: TRBJ2-1; v_call: TRBV10-1; clone_size: once; d_call: TRBD2; cdr3_aa: CASRPTSGSYQGDNEQFF; cdr3_nt: TGCGCCAGCAGGCCGACTAGCGGGAGCTATCAAGGTGACAATGAGCAGTTCTTC
j_call: TRBJ2-1; v_call: TRBV30; clone_size: .; d_call: TRBD2; cdr3_aa: CAWSGRKGLADYNEQFF; cdr3_nt: TGTGCCTGGAGTGGCAGAAAGGGACTAGCGGATTACAATGAGCAGTTCTTC
j_call: TRBJ2-3; v_call: TRBV24-1; clone_size: .; d_call: .; cdr3_aa: CATTSTGRGTDTQYF; cdr3_nt: TGTGCCACAACTTCCACAGGGAGGGGCACAGATACGCAGTATTTT
j_call: TRBJ2-3; v_call: TRBV24-1; clone_size: .; d_call: TRBD2; cdr3_aa: CATSEAGGGTDTQYF; cdr3_nt: TGTGCCACCAGTGAAGCGGGAGGTGGCACAGATACGCAGTATTTT
j_call: TRBJ1-2; v_call: TRBV11-2; clone_size: .; d_call: .; cdr3_aa: CASSPRQTNYGYTF; cdr3_nt: TGTGCCAGCAGCCCGAGACAGACTAACTATGGCTACACCTTC
j_call: TRBJ2-7; v_call: TRBV19; clone_size: .; d_call: .; cdr3_aa: CASRINGQMNEQYF; cdr3_nt: TGTGCCAGTAGAATAAACGGACAGATGAACGAGCAGTACTTC
j_call: TRBJ2-7; v_call: TRBV21-1; clone_size: medium-sized; d_call: .; cdr3_aa: CASSKGDTSGLRSSYEQYF; cdr3_nt: TGTGCCAGCAGCAAAGGCGACACTAGCGGGCTACGAAGCTCCTACGAGCAGTACTTC
j_call: TRBJ2-5; v_call: TRBV9; clone_size: .; d_call: TRBD2; cdr3_aa: CASSGGTSGIETQYF; cdr3_nt: TGTGCCAGCAGCGGGGGGACTAGCGGGATAGAGACCCAGTACTTC
j_call: TRBJ1-5; v_call: TRBV19; clone_size: .; d_call: TRBD1; cdr3_aa: CASSIRGQSNQPQHF; cdr3_nt: TGTGCCAGTAGTATTCGGGGACAGAGCAATCAGCCCCAGCATTTT
j_call: TRBJ2-5; v_call: TRBV19; clone_size: once; d_call: .; cdr3_aa: CASSILAPEAPQYF; cdr3_nt: TGTGCCAGTAGTATTTTAGCCCCTGAGGCCCCCCAGTACTTC
j_call: TRBJ1-5; v_call: TRBV6-5; clone_size: .; d_call: TRBD1; cdr3_aa: CASSSGTGPFQPQHF; cdr3_nt: TGTGCCAGCAGCAGCGGGACAGGGCCGTTTCAGCCCCAGCATTTT
j_call: TRBJ2-3; v_call: TRBV28; clone_size: .; d_call: TRBD1; cdr3_aa: CASSLPGTGGLDTQYF; cdr3_nt: TGTGCCAGCAGTTTGCCCGGGACAGGGGGGTTAGATACGCAGTATTTT
j_call: TRBJ2-7; v_call: TRBV7-9; clone_size: .; d_call: TRBD1; cdr3_aa: CASSYGQGSSKQYF; cdr3_nt: TGTGCCAGCAGCTATGGACAGGGGAGTAGCAAGCAGTACTTC
j_call: TRBJ1-5; v_call: TRBV6-5; clone_size: .; d_call: TRBD1; cdr3_aa: CASSSRGLGQPQHF; cdr3_nt: TGTGCCAGCAGCTCCAGGGGGCTGGGACAGCCCCAGCATTTT
j_call: TRBJ2-7; v_call: TRBV5-1; clone_size: .; d_call: .; cdr3_aa: CASSLWQDYEQYF; cdr3_nt: TGCGCCAGCAGCTTGTGGCAGGACTACGAGCAGTACTTC
j_call: TRBJ2-1; v_call: TRBV4-1; clone_size: .; d_call: .; cdr3_aa: CASTAQRPYNEQFF; cdr3_nt: TGCGCCAGCACGGCACAGCGGCCCTACAATGAGCAGTTCTTC
j_call: TRBJ2-2; v_call: TRBV9; clone_size: once; d_call: TRBD1; cdr3_aa: CASSVPGGTGELFF; cdr3_nt: TGTGCCAGCAGCGTACCAGGGGGCACCGGGGAGCTGTTTTTT
j_call: TRBJ1-5; v_call: TRBV21-1; clone_size: .; d_call: .; cdr3_aa: CASSNAAGSNQPQHF; cdr3_nt: TGTGCCAGCAGCAACGCGGCGGGTAGCAATCAGCCCCAGCATTTT
j_call: TRBJ1-5; v_call: TRBV28; clone_size: .; d_call: .; cdr3_aa: CASIKAGGSDQPQHF; cdr3_nt: TGTGCCAGCATTAAGGCCGGGGGATCGGATCAGCCCCAGCATTTT